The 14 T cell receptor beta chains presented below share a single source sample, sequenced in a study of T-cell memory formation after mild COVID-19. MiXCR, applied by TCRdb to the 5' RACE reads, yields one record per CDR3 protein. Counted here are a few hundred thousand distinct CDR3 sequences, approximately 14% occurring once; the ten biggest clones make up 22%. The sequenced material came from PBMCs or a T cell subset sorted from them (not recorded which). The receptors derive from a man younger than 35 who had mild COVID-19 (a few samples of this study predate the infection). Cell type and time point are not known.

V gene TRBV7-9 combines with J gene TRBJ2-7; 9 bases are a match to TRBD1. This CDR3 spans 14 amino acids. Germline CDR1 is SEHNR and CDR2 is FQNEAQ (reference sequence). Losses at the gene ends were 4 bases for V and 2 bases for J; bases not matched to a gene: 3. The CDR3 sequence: CASSSRQGAYEQYF. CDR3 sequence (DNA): TGTGCCAGCAGCTCCCGACAGGGGGCCTACGAGCAGTACTTC. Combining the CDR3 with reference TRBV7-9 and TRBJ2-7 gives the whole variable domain DTGVSQNPRHKITKRGQNVTFRCDPISEHNRLYWYRQTLGQGPEFLTYFQNEAQLEKSRLLSDRFSAERPKGSFSTLEIQRTEQGDSAMYLCASSSRQGAYEQYFGPGTRLTVT.

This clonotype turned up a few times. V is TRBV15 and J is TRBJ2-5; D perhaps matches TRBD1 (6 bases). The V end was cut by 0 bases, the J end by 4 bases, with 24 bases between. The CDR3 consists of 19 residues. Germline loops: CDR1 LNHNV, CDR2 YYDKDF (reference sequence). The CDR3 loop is CATSRDRSGRGIVRETQYF. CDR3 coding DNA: TGTGCCACCAGCAGAGATCGGTCGGGCAGGGGAATTGTCCGAGAGACCCAGTACTTC.

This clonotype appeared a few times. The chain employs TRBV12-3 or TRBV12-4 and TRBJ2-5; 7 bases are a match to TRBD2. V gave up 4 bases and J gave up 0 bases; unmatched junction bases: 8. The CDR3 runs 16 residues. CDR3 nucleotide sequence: TGTGCCAGCAGTTCTATAGCGGGCGCGTACCAAGAGACCCAGTACTTC. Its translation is CASSSIAGAYQETQYF.

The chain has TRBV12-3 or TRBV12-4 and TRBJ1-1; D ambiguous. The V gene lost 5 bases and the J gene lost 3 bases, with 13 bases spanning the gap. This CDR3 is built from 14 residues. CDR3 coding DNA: TGTGCCAGCAGTCCCCGTTTCCGGTACACTGAAGCTTTCTTT. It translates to CASSPRFRYTEAFF.

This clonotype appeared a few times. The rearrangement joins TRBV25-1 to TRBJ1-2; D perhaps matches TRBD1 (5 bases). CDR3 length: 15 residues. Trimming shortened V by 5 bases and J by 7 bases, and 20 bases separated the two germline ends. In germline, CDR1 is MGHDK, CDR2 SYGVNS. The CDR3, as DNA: TGTGCCAGCAGTCAGACTGGGACGGTGATGAGTGGCTACACCTTC. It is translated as CASSQTGTVMSGYTF.

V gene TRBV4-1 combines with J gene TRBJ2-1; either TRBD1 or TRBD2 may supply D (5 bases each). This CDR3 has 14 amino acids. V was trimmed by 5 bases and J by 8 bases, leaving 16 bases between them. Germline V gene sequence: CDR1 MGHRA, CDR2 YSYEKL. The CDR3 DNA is TGCGCCAGCAGCTTCCGGGGCCCCTTAGATGAGCAGTTCTTC. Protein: CASSFRGPLDEQFF.

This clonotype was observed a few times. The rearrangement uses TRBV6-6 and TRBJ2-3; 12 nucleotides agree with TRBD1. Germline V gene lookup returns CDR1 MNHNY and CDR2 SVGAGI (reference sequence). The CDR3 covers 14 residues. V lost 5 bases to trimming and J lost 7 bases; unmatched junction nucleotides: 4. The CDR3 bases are TGTGCCAGCAGTGGGGGACAGGGGGCTTATACGCAGTATTTT. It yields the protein CASSGGQGAYTQYF.

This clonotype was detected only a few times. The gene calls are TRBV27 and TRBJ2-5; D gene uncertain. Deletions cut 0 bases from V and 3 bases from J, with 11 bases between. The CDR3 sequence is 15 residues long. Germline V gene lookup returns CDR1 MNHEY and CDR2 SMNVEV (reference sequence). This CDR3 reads CASSLSPTCKETQYF. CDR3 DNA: TGTGCCAGCAGTTTATCCCCGACGTGTAAAGAGACCCAGTACTTC.

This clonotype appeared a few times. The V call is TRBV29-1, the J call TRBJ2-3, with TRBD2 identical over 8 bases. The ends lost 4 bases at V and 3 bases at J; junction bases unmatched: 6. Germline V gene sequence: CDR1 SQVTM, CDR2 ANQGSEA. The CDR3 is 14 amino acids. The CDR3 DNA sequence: TGCAGCGTTGCTGGACTAGCAGTTACAGATACGCAGTATTTT. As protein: CSVAGLAVTDTQYF.

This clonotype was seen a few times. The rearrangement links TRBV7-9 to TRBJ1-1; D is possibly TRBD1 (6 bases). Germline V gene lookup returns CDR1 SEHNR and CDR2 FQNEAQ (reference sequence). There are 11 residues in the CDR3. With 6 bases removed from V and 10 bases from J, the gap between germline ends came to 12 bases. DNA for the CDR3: TGTGCCAGCAGTTTTTCACAGGGAGCTTTCTTT. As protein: CASSFSQGAFF.

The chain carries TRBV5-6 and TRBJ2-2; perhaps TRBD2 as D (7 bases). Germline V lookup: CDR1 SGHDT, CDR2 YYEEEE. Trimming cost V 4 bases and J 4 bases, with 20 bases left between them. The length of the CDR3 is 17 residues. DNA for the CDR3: TGTGCCAGCAGCCACGCAGAACGGGGGGCACTCACCGGGGAGCTGTTTTTT. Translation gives CASSHAERGALTGELFF.

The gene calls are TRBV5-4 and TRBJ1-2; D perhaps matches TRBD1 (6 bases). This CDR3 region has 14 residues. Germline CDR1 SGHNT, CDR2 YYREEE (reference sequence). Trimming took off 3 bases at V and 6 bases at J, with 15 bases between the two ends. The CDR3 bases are TGTGCCAGCAGCTCCAAACAGGGAGGAGATGGCTACACCTTC. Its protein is CASSSKQGGDGYTF.

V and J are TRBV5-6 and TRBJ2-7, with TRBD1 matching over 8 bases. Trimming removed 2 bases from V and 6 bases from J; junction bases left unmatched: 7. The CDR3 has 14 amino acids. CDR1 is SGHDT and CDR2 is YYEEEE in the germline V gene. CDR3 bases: TGTGCCAGCAGCTTCGGACAGGGTTTGTCCGAGCAGTACTTC. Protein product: CASSFGQGLSEQYF.

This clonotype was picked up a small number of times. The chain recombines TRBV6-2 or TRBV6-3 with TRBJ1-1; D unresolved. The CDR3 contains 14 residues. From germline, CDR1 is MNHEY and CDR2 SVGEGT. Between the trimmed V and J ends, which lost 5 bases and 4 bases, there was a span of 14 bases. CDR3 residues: CASSKGGQSTEAFF. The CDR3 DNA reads TGTGCCAGCAGTAAGGGCGGGCAGTCCACTGAAGCTTTCTTT.